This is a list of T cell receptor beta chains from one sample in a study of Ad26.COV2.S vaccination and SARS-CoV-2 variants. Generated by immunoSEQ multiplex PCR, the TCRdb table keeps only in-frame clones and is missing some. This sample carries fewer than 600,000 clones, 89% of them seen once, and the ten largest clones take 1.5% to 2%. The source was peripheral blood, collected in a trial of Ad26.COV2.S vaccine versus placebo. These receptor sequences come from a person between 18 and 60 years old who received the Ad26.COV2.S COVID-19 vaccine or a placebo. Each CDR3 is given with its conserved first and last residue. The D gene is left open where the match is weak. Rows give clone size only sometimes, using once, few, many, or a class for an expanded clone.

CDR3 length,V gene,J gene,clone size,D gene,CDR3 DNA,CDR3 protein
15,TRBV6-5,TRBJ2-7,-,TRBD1,TGTGCCAGCCGGGGGCAGGGACAGGGGTATCACGAGCAGTACTTC,CASRGQGQGYHEQYF
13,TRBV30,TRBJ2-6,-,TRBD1,TGTTTCTGTCGGGGACAGGGTGGTTCCGTCCTGACTTTC,CFCRGQGGSVLTF
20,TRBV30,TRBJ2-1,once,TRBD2,TGTGCTGGGGCGTCCGGCGGGAGGGCCTCCTCGCAGAGGGGGTACAATGAGCAGTTCTTC,CAGASGGRASSQRGYNEQFF
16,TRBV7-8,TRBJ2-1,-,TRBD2,TGTGCCAGCAGCTTAGTACGGGGGGGGCCCTACAATGAGCAGTTCTTC,CASSLVRGGPYNEQFF
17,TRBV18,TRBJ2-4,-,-,TGTGCCAGCTCACCACTCCCTCCTCAGGGAGCGGAAAACATTCAGTACTTC,CASSPLPPQGAENIQYF
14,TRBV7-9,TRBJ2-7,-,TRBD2,TGTGCCAGCGGCGGACTAGCGGGTTCCTACGAGCAGTACTTC,CASGGLAGSYEQYF
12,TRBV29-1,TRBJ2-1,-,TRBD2,TGCAGCGTTGGACTAGCGGACTATGAGCAGTTCTTC,CSVGLADYEQFF
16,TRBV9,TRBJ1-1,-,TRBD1,TGTGCCAGCAGCCCCGGACAGGGGAGGCCGAACACTGAAGCTTTCTTT,CASSPGQGRPNTEAFF
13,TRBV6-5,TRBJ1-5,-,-,TGTGCCAGCAGCGAGGGTAGGAATCAGCCCCAGCATTTT,CASSEGRNQPQHF
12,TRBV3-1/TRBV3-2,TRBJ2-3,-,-,TGTGCCAGCAGCCAAGATCCCGATACGCAGTATTTT,CASSQDPDTQYF
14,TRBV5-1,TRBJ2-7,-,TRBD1,TGCGCCAGCAGCCTCCGGGACAGGGGGCGCGAGCAGTACTTC,CASSLRDRGREQYF
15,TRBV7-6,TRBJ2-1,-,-,TGTGCCAGCAGCTTAGGGGGAGTTAGATACAATGAGCAGTTCTTC,CASSLGGVRYNEQFF
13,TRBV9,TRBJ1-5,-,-,TGTGCCAGCAGCGTAGGATCCGGTCAGCCCCAGCATTTT,CASSVGSGQPQHF
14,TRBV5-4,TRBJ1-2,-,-,TGTGCCAGCAGCTTGAACCCACAGGCTTATGGCTACACCTTC,CASSLNPQAYGYTF
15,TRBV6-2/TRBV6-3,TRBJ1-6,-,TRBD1,TGTGCCAGCAGCCAGAGGCAGGGGGGGAATTCACCCCTCCACTTT,CASSQRQGGNSPLHF
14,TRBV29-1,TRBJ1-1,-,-,TGCAGCGTTGAAGACACAGGCCTCAACACTGAAGCTTTCTTT,CSVEDTGLNTEAFF
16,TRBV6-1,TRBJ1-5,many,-,TGTGCCAGCAGTGAATCGCCCGAGAATAGCAATCAGCCCCAGCATTTT,CASSESPENSNQPQHF
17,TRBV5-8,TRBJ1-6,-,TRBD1,TGTGCCAGCAGCTTGTATGGGGGACAGGGGAATAATTCACCCCTCCACTTT,CASSLYGGQGNNSPLHF
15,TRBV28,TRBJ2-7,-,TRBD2,TGTGCCAGCAGTTTGGCGGCGGGAGCGATGAACGAGCAGTACTTC,CASSLAAGAMNEQYF
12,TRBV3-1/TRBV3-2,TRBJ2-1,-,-,TGTGCCAGCAGCCAAGTCTACAATGAGCAGTTCTTC,CASSQVYNEQFF
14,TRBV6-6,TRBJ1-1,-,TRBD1,TGTGCCAGCAGTCACCGACAGACAGGGGGGTTTGTTTTCTTT,CASSHRQTGGFVFF
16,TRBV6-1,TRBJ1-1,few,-,TGTGCCAGCAGTGAAATATGGCGGCAGATGAACACTGAAGCTTTCTTT,CASSEIWRQMNTEAFF
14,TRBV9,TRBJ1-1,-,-,TGTGCCAGCAGCCCCTATAGTGGGAACACTGAAGCTTTCTTT,CASSPYSGNTEAFF
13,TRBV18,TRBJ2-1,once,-,TGTGCCAGCTCACCGGGGATTTACAATGAGCAGTTCTTC,CASSPGIYNEQFF
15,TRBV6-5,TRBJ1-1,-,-,TGTGCCAGCAGTTACTCGTTCTTCGGGGCCACTGAAGCTTTCTTT,CASSYSFFGATEAFF
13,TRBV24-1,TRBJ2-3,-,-,TGTGCCACTCGACAGGGAGGGACAGATACGCAGTATTTT,CATRQGGTDTQYF
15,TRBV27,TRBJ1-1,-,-,TGTGCCAGCAGTTTAAGTTGGCTTGAGGCCACTGAAGCTTTCTTT,CASSLSWLEATEAFF
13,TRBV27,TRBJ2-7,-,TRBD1,TGTGCCAGCAGTGGGACAGTGCACTACGGGCAGTACTTC,CASSGTVHYGQYF
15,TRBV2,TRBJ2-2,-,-,TGTGCCAGCAGTGAAGTCGGGACAAGAACAGGGGAGCTGTTTTTT,CASSEVGTRTGELFF
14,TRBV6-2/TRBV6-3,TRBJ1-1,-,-,TGTGCCAGCAGTTTTACAGAAAGGAACACTGAAGCTTTCTTT,CASSFTERNTEAFF
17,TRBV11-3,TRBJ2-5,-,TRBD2,TGTGCCAGCAGCCCGGGACTAGCGGGAGGGCCTGGAGAGACCCAGTACTTC,CASSPGLAGGPGETQYF
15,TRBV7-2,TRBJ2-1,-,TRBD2,TGTGCCAGCAGCTTAGTTTCTAGCGGGGCCAATGAGCAGTTCTTC,CASSLVSSGANEQFF
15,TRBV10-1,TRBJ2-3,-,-,TGCGCCAGCAGTGAGTTTCAGGGGAACACAGATACGCAGTATTTT,CASSEFQGNTDTQYF
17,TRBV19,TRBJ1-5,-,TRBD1,TGTGCCAGTAGTATGGGGACAGGACGGGGGCACAATCAGCCCCAGCATTTT,CASSMGTGRGHNQPQHF
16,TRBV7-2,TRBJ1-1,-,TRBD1,TGTGCCAGCAGCGCCACAGGGGGCGGGATGAACACTGAAGCTTTCTTT,CASSATGGGMNTEAFF
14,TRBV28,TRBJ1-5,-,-,TGTGCCAGCAGCCCTGTGGGGGGTTGGTGGACCCAGCATTTT,CASSPVGGWWTQHF
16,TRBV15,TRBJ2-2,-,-,TGTGCCACCAGCAGAGAGGGACGGGGAGGTATGGGGGAGCTGTTTTTT,CATSREGRGGMGELFF
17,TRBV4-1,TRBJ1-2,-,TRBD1,TGCGCCAGCAGCCAAACGGACAGGATCTTGGATAACTATGGCTACACCTTC,CASSQTDRILDNYGYTF
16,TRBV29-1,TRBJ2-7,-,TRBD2,TGCAGCGTCGGGCTGTTCGGACTAGCGGGAGAGGGAGAGCAGTACTTC,CSVGLFGLAGEGEQYF
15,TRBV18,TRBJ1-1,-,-,TGTGCCAGCTCACCACCTGCTGGCTTTAACACTGAAGCTTTCTTT,CASSPPAGFNTEAFF
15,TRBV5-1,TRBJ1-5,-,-,TGCGCCAGCAGCCCAGTACCGGGTAGCAATCAGCCCCAGCATTTT,CASSPVPGSNQPQHF
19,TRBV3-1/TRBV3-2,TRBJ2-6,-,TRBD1,TGTGCCAGCAGCCGGCTCGGTGGACAGGGAGGTTCTGGGGCCAACGTCCTGACTTTC,CASSRLGGQGGSGANVLTF
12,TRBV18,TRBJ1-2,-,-,TGTGCCAGCTCACCGGGATTCTATGGCTACACCTTC,CASSPGFYGYTF
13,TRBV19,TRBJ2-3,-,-,TGTGCCAGTATGGGCTGGGGAGCAGATACGCAGTATTTT,CASMGWGADTQYF
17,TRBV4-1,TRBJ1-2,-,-,TGCGCCAGCAGCCAAGAGCGCTCGGTAGGAGCTAACTATGGCTACACCTTC,CASSQERSVGANYGYTF